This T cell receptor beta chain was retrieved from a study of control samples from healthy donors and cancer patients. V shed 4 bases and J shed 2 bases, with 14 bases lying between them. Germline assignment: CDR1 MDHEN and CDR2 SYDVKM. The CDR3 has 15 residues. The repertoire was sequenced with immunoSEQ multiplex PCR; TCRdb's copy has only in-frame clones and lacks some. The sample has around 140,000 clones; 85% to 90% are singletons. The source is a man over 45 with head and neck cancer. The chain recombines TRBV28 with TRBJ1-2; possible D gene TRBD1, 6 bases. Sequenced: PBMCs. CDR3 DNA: TGTGCCAGCAGTTATTTGGACAGAGACAACTATGGCTACACCTTC. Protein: CASSYLDRDNYGYTF.